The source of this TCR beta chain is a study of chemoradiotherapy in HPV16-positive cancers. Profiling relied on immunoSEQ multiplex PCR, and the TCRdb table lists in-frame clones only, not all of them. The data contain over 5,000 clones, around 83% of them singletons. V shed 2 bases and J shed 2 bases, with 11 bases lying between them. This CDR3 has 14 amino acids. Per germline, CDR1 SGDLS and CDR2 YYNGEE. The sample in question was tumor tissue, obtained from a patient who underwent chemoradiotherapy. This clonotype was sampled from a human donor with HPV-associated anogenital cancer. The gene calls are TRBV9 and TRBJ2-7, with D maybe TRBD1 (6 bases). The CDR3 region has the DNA TGTGCCAGCAGCGTGGGGGCGGAACCCTACGAGCAGTACTTC. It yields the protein CASSVGAEPYEQYF.